These T cell receptor beta chains were read from a single sample in a study of blood T cell repertoires in COVID-19. Measured with immunoSEQ multiplex PCR; TCRdb has only the in-frame clones, and not every one. The profile shows some 100,000 clones, roughly 82% of them singletons. Sequencing used peripheral blood. Receptors originate from a woman older than 75 with active or convalescent COVID-19. Each CDR3 is given with its conserved first and last residue. A D gene is named only where the DNA matches it firmly. Size is stated for part of the rows, as once, few or many counts, or as a class when the clone is expanded.

. | TRBJ2-7 | TRBV19 | TRBD2 | CASRASGKVYEQYF | TGTGCCAGTAGAGCTAGCGGGAAGGTTTACGAGCAGTACTTC
. | TRBJ2-7 | TRBV4-1 | TRBD1 | CASSSRDRAYEQYF | TGCGCCAGCAGCTCTCGGGACAGAGCCTACGAGCAGTACTTC
. | TRBJ2-1 | TRBV10-3 | TRBD2 | CAISDTGTSGRANEQFF | TGTGCCATCAGTGACACCGGGACTAGCGGGAGGGCAAATGAGCAGTTCTTC
. | TRBJ1-6 | TRBV5-8 | . | CASTRSSGSSYNSPLHF | TGTGCCAGTACGAGGTCGTCTGGGAGCTCCTATAATTCACCCCTCCACTTT
. | TRBJ2-3 | TRBV18 | TRBD1 | CASSRDRSTDTQYF | TGTGCCAGCTCCCGGGACAGAAGCACAGATACGCAGTATTTT
. | TRBJ2-5 | TRBV7-8 | TRBD2 | CASSSNPGGSLQETQYF | TGTGCCAGCAGCTCTAACCCTGGCGGGAGTTTGCAAGAGACCCAGTACTTC
. | TRBJ1-4 | TRBV4-1 | . | CASSQDYQGSNEKLFF | TGCGCCAGCAGCCAAGATTATCAGGGTTCTAATGAAAAACTGTTTTTT
. | TRBJ2-7 | TRBV7-2 | TRBD2 | CASSLLAGGWEQYF | TGTGCCAGCAGCTTACTAGCGGGAGGGTGGGAGCAGTACTTC
. | TRBJ2-3 | TRBV1 | . | CTSSQVSPGQEHTDTQYF | TGCACCAGCAGCCAAGTATCTCCGGGACAGGAGCACACAGATACGCAGTATTTT
. | TRBJ1-2 | TRBV28 | TRBD1 | CASSLRGQGAGGYTF | TGTGCCAGCAGTTTACGGGGACAGGGGGCGGGTGGCTACACCTTC
. | TRBJ1-2 | TRBV28 | . | CASGHGGTSSPGYTF | TGTGCCAGCGGTCACGGAGGGACCTCTAGTCCTGGCTACACCTTC
. | TRBJ2-1 | TRBV20-1 | . | CSARGTEQFF | TGCAGTGCTAGGGGGACAGAGCAGTTCTTC
. | TRBJ1-1 | TRBV18 | . | CASSPGRPEAFF | TGTGCCAGCTCACCAGGCAGGCCTGAAGCTTTCTTT
few | TRBJ1-2 | TRBV19 | TRBD1 | CASSMVRGLLYGYTF | TGTGCCAGTAGTATGGTTAGGGGGCTTCTTTATGGCTACACCTTC
. | TRBJ1-5 | TRBV15 | . | CATSRDGGRAAQPQHF | TGTGCCACCAGCAGAGATGGGGGCAGGGCGGCTCAGCCCCAGCATTTT
. | TRBJ2-1 | TRBV6-5 | TRBD1 | CASRLDRGNEQFF | TGTGCCAGCAGGCTGGACAGGGGCAATGAGCAGTTCTTC
. | TRBJ2-5 | TRBV18 | . | CASSLLEETQYF | TGTGCCAGCTCACTACTAGAAGAGACCCAGTACTTC
once | TRBJ1-1 | TRBV4-2 | . | CASSQARGTEAFF | TGTGCCAGCAGCCAAGCAAGGGGCACTGAAGCTTTCTTT
. | TRBJ2-4 | TRBV11-2 | TRBD2 | CASSLLAGAKNIQYF | TGTGCCAGCAGCTTACTAGCGGGAGCCAAAAACATTCAGTACTTC
. | TRBJ2-7 | TRBV7-2 | . | CASSLGATVYEQYF | TGTGCCAGCAGCTTGGGGGCGACGGTCTACGAGCAGTACTTC
. | TRBJ2-7 | TRBV30 | TRBD2 | CAWSVPNSGRSSYEQYF | TGTGCCTGGAGTGTACCCAATAGCGGGAGAAGCTCCTACGAGCAGTACTTC
. | TRBJ2-3 | TRBV7-3 | TRBD2 | CATARTSLHLDTQYF | TGTGCCACCGCCCGGACTAGTCTCCATCTAGATACGCAGTATTTT
. | TRBJ2-5 | TRBV6-5 | TRBD1 | CASGGQGGAGETQYF | TGTGCCAGCGGGGGACAGGGAGGTGCGGGAGAGACCCAGTACTTC
once | TRBJ2-3 | TRBV7-9 | TRBD2 | CASSLLAGRNTDTQYF | TGTGCCAGCAGCTTATTAGCGGGAAGAAACACAGATACGCAGTATTTT
few | TRBJ1-2 | TRBV7-6 | . | CASSPDSNYGYTF | TGTGCCAGCAGTCCCGACAGCAACTATGGCTACACCTTC
. | TRBJ2-3 | TRBV11-3 | TRBD2 | CASSSGTSGGGDTQYF | TGTGCCAGCAGCTCGGGGACTAGCGGGGGGGGAGATACGCAGTATTTT
. | TRBJ2-3 | TRBV29-1 | TRBD2 | CSVKTSGNTDTQYF | TGCAGCGTGAAGACTAGCGGTAACACAGATACGCAGTATTTT
. | TRBJ1-1 | TRBV25-1 | . | CASSGGTEAFF | TGTGCCAGCAGTGGAGGCACTGAAGCTTTCTTT
. | TRBJ2-7 | TRBV1 | . | CTSSLPGGPGSYEQYF | TGCACCAGCAGCCTCCCAGGAGGGCCGGGATCCTACGAGCAGTACTTC
. | TRBJ2-3 | TRBV10-3 | . | CAISLANTDTQYF | TGTGCCATCAGCCTCGCGAACACAGATACGCAGTATTTT
. | TRBJ2-7 | TRBV21-1 | . | CASSKALETSVSYEQYF | TGTGCCAGCAGCAAAGCGCTGGAGACTAGCGTGTCCTACGAGCAGTACTTC
. | TRBJ1-1 | TRBV7-3 | . | CASSLGLPTGGEAFF | TGTGCCAGCAGCTTAGGTCTTCCGACGGGAGGTGAAGCTTTCTTT
. | TRBJ2-1 | TRBV11-2 | TRBD2 | CASSPIAGVDNEQFF | TGTGCCAGCAGCCCCATAGCGGGAGTTGACAATGAGCAGTTCTTC
. | TRBJ1-5 | TRBV5-1 | . | CASSLDGTQNQPQHF | TGCGCCAGCAGCTTGGATGGGACACAGAATCAGCCCCAGCATTTT
. | TRBJ2-7 | TRBV2 | . | CASSLGDNSYEQYF | TGTGCCAGTTCATTGGGGGACAACTCCTACGAGCAGTACTTC
. | TRBJ1-6 | TRBV27 | . | CASSLLGGRNSPLHF | TGTGCCAGCAGTCTCCTCGGGGGACGGAATTCACCCCTCCACTTT
. | TRBJ2-3 | TRBV7-7 | TRBD2 | CASSLELGGGSTDTQYF | TGTGCTAGCAGCTTAGAATTGGGGGGGGGTTCGACAGATACGCAGTATTTT
. | TRBJ1-6 | TRBV28 | . | CASSQTRSSYNSPLHF | TGTGCCAGCAGTCAGACGCGGAGCTCCTATAATTCACCCCTCCACTTT
. | TRBJ2-2 | TRBV4-1 | TRBD2 | CASSQMLIAGANTGELFF | TGCGCCAGCAGCCAAATGCTTATAGCGGGGGCGAACACCGGGGAGCTGTTTTTT
. | TRBJ2-7 | TRBV7-9 | TRBD1 | CASSLYGQGIFYEQYF | TGTGCCAGCAGCTTATATGGACAGGGTATTTTCTACGAGCAGTACTTC
. | TRBJ1-2 | TRBV2 | . | CASSETARNYGYTF | TGTGCCAGCAGTGAAACAGCCCGAAACTATGGCTACACCTTC
. | TRBJ2-7 | TRBV6-5 | . | CASSRLQIEGSEQYF | TGTGCCAGCAGCCGACTTCAAATAGAGGGTTCCGAGCAGTACTTC
. | TRBJ2-5 | TRBV11-1 | . | CASTVGEDRGTQYF | TGTGCCAGCACAGTAGGGGAGGACCGAGGGACCCAGTACTTC
. | TRBJ2-1 | TRBV11-2 | TRBD2 | CASSLVPSGRVYNEQFF | TGTGCCAGCAGCTTAGTCCCTAGCGGGAGAGTATACAATGAGCAGTTCTTC
. | TRBJ1-2 | TRBV18 | TRBD1 | CASSTRDRDGYTF | TGTGCCAGCTCAACCCGGGACAGGGATGGCTACACCTTC
. | TRBJ2-7 | TRBV28 | TRBD1 | CASSRGTGLRRGYEQYF | TGTGCCAGCAGTAGAGGGACAGGGCTTAGGCGAGGCTACGAGCAGTACTTC
. | TRBJ2-3 | TRBV19 | TRBD2 | CASSIGRLAGGPGPRDTQYF | TGTGCCAGTAGTATCGGGCGACTAGCGGGAGGGCCGGGGCCCCGAGATACGCAGTATTTT
. | TRBJ2-1 | TRBV2 | . | CASSATYNEQFF | TGTGCCAGCAGTGCCACATACAATGAGCAGTTCTTC
. | TRBJ2-2 | TRBV5-4 | . | CASSNGGLRTGELFF | TGTGCCAGCAGCAATGGGGGCCTGAGGACCGGGGAGCTGTTTTTT
. | TRBJ1-2 | TRBV4-2 | TRBD1 | CASSVQTGNYGYTF | TGTGCCAGCAGCGTACAGACAGGGAACTATGGCTACACCTTC
once | TRBJ1-2 | TRBV29-1 | . | CSVRDRAEDGYTF | TGCAGCGTGCGTGACAGAGCAGAGGATGGCTACACCTTC
. | TRBJ2-1 | TRBV5-1 | . | CASNTYNEQFF | TGCGCCAGCAACACCTACAATGAGCAGTTCTTC
. | TRBJ1-2 | TRBV27 | . | CASSRGSGYTF | TGTGCCAGCAGTCGGGGATCTGGCTACACCTTC